These T cell receptor beta chains were read from a single sample in a study of vaccination and CD4 T cells after COVID-19. TCRdb reprocessed the PCR reads with MiXCR, giving one entry per CDR3 protein. The sample records around 15,000 distinct CDR3 sequences, approximately 50% being singletons. For these receptors, no antigen is known. The sequencing here drew on CD4+ T cells from blood, cultured in vitro, taken before SARS-CoV-2 vaccination. The receptors shown here come from a human donor who had recovered from COVID-19. The CDR3 runs from the conserved cysteine through the conserved F or W. A D gene is named only where the DNA matches it firmly. Clone size is stated in some rows and not others, as once, few, many or a class when expanded.

D	J	V	size	CDR3	DNA
TRBD2	TRBJ2-1	TRBV7-9	.	CASSLVLAGRNEQFF	TGTGCCAGCAGCTTAGTTTTAGCGGGAAGGAATGAGCAGTTCTTC
.	TRBJ1-1	TRBV28	.	CASSRAQNTEAFF	TGTGCCAGCAGTAGGGCACAGAACACTGAAGCTTTCTTT
.	TRBJ1-5	TRBV20-1	few	CSARTTDDQPQHF	TGCAGTGCGAGAACGACGGATGATCAGCCCCAGCATTTT
TRBD2	TRBJ2-3	TRBV20-1	.	CSARDSGSTDTQYF	TGCAGTGCTAGAGATAGCGGGAGCACAGATACGCAGTATTTT
TRBD1	TRBJ1-6	TRBV11-2	.	CASSPRTGSNNSPLHF	TGTGCCAGCAGCCCACGGACAGGGAGTAATAATTCACCCCTCCACTTT
TRBD2	TRBJ2-5	TRBV20-1	.	CSARDPSGRGETQYF	TGCAGTGCTAGAGACCCTAGCGGGAGAGGGGAGACCCAGTACTTC
.	TRBJ2-7	TRBV6-2/TRBV6-3	.	CASGATGSGSEQYF	TGTGCCAGCGGAGCGACCGGCTCGGGAAGCGAGCAGTACTTC
.	TRBJ2-1	TRBV7-8	.	CASSALNEQFF	TGTGCCAGCAGCGCGTTGAATGAGCAGTTCTTC
.	TRBJ2-5	TRBV10-3	.	CAISEEGSTWETQYF	TGTGCCATCAGTGAAGAGGGCAGTACGTGGGAGACCCAGTACTTC
.	TRBJ1-5	TRBV20-1	medium-sized	CSARDHRTGNQPQHF	TGCAGTGCTAGAGACCACCGGACAGGCAATCAGCCCCAGCATTTT
.	TRBJ2-5	TRBV20-1	.	CSAIGTGAETQYF	TGCAGTGCTATCGGGACGGGCGCAGAGACCCAGTACTTC
TRBD1	TRBJ1-2	TRBV11-3	.	CASSQQGVGYTF	TGTGCCAGCAGCCAGCAGGGGGTTGGCTACACCTTC
.	TRBJ2-2	TRBV7-6	.	CASSLLSGGNTGELFF	TGTGCCAGCAGCTTATTGTCCGGGGGTAACACCGGGGAGCTGTTTTTT
.	TRBJ2-3	TRBV24-1	few	CATSAPAEQGITDTQYF	TGTGCCACCAGTGCACCAGCTGAACAGGGTATCACAGATACGCAGTATTTT
TRBD2	TRBJ2-7	TRBV10-1	.	CASSEPSGGGRATYEQYF	TGCGCCAGCAGTGAACCTAGCGGGGGGGGCCGTGCCACGTACGAGCAGTACTTC
TRBD1	TRBJ1-2	TRBV18	.	CASSPPGQGLHYGYTF	TGTGCCAGCTCACCACCGGGACAGGGACTACACTATGGCTACACCTTC
TRBD1	TRBJ2-3	TRBV7-2	few	CASSSGQITDTQYF	TGTGCCAGCAGCTCGGGACAGATCACAGATACGCAGTATTTT
TRBD2	TRBJ2-5	TRBV6-1	.	CASSPQLAGAAETQYF	TGTGCCAGCAGTCCACAACTAGCGGGAGCGGCTGAGACCCAGTACTTC
TRBD1	TRBJ1-6	TRBV7-9	.	CASSLDRDRDSPLHF	TGTGCCAGCAGCTTGGACCGGGACAGAGACTCACCCCTCCACTTT
.	TRBJ2-7	TRBV19	.	CASSISGTAFSSYEQYF	TGTGCCAGTAGTATATCCGGGACGGCTTTTAGCTCCTACGAGCAGTACTTC
TRBD2	TRBJ2-1	TRBV20-1	.	CSATLLAGGDNEQFF	TGCAGTGCTACCTTACTAGCGGGGGGAGACAATGAGCAGTTCTTC
TRBD1	TRBJ1-2	TRBV6-1	.	CASSRKDRGLVRGYTF	TGTGCCAGCAGCCGAAAAGACAGGGGGCTCGTACGGGGCTACACCTTC
.	TRBJ1-5	TRBV28	.	CASSLTGQPQHF	TGTGCCAGCAGTTTAACGGGGCAGCCCCAGCATTTT
.	TRBJ2-2	TRBV6-5	.	CASSYYRGAHTGELFF	TGTGCCAGCAGTTACTACCGGGGGGCGCACACCGGGGAGCTGTTTTTT
TRBD1	TRBJ1-2	TRBV6-5	.	CASSSYDRGGYTF	TGTGCCAGCAGTTCCTACGACAGGGGTGGCTACACCTTC
.	TRBJ2-6	TRBV19	few	CASTPGSGANVLTF	TGTGCCAGTACTCCCGGGTCTGGGGCCAACGTCCTGACTTTC
.	TRBJ1-2	TRBV6-1	.	CASSAGDGFYGYTF	TGTGCCAGCAGTGCAGGGGACGGCTTCTATGGCTACACCTTC
.	TRBJ1-6	TRBV20-1	.	CSAPQTSPGGFYNSPLHF	TGCAGTGCTCCCCAGACGTCGCCAGGCGGGTTTTATAATTCACCCCTCCACTTT
TRBD1	TRBJ2-3	TRBV29-1	.	CSVRGQLTDTQYF	TGCAGCGTTAGGGGACAGCTCACAGATACGCAGTATTTT
.	TRBJ1-1	TRBV6-2/TRBV6-3	.	CASSYGGGGVLNTEAFF	TGTGCCAGCAGTTACGGTGGGGGGGGGGTCCTGAACACTGAAGCTTTCTTT
.	TRBJ1-4	TRBV19	.	CASSDPRGSANEKLFF	TGTGCCAGTAGTGACCCACGGGGCTCGGCTAATGAAAAACTGTTTTTT
.	TRBJ2-7	TRBV27	.	CASSQSVRYEQYF	TGTGCCAGCAGCCAGTCGGTCCGCTACGAGCAGTACTTC
TRBD1	TRBJ1-2	TRBV6-1	.	CASSPGTGGYTF	TGTGCCAGCAGTCCCGGGACAGGGGGCTACACCTTC
.	TRBJ1-2	TRBV6-2/TRBV6-3	.	CASSPDSYGYTF	TGTGCCAGCAGCCCGGACAGCTATGGCTACACCTTC
.	TRBJ1-6	TRBV28	.	CASTSLDGMSSYNSPLHF	TGTGCCAGCACCTCTTTGGACGGTATGAGCTCCTATAATTCACCCCTCCACTTT
.	TRBJ1-5	TRBV7-8	.	CASSLAAGNNQPQHF	TGTGCCAGCAGCTTAGCGGCAGGCAACAATCAGCCCCAGCATTTT
.	TRBJ1-5	TRBV20-1	few	CSARDWRDPGSNQPQHF	TGCAGTGCTAGAGATTGGAGGGACCCGGGAAGCAATCAGCCCCAGCATTTT
TRBD1	TRBJ1-2	TRBV28	few	CASRLPGQGSYGYTF	TGTGCCAGCAGGCTCCCGGGACAGGGTTCCTATGGCTACACCTTC
.	TRBJ1-1	TRBV7-6	.	CASSWTENTEAFF	TGTGCCAGCAGCTGGACGGAGAACACTGAAGCTTTCTTT
TRBD1	TRBJ1-5	TRBV19	.	CASSPTGGLDGNQPQHF	TGTGCCAGTAGCCCGACAGGGGGGCTGGATGGCAATCAGCCCCAGCATTTT
.	TRBJ2-1	TRBV7-9	.	CASSLSLNEQFF	TGTGCCAGCAGCTTATCGTTGAATGAGCAGTTCTTC
.	TRBJ1-2	TRBV6-5	.	CASSYMAAPSLSYGYTF	TGTGCCAGCAGTTACATGGCAGCCCCAAGCCTTTCCTATGGCTACACCTTC
.	TRBJ2-7	TRBV29-1	once	CSVEGQGLYEQYF	TGCAGCGTTGAAGGGCAGGGGCTCTACGAGCAGTACTTC
TRBD2	TRBJ2-3	TRBV7-9	.	CASSSELAGPDTQYF	TGTGCCAGCAGCTCCGAACTAGCGGGGCCAGATACGCAGTATTTT
.	TRBJ1-2	TRBV2	.	CASSEQTGYTF	TGTGCCAGCAGTGAGCAGACTGGCTACACCTTC
TRBD1	TRBJ1-5	TRBV27	.	CASSSLGTGMGNQPQHF	TGTGCCAGCAGTTCACTAGGGACAGGGATGGGCAATCAGCCCCAGCATTTT
.	TRBJ2-3	TRBV20-1	few	CSAQSREDTQYF	TGCAGTGCTCAATCCCGCGAGGATACGCAGTATTTT
.	TRBJ1-2	TRBV19	.	CASSPSDGLGRGYTF	TGTGCCAGTAGTCCTTCGGACGGGCTAGGCCGTGGCTACACCTTC
.	TRBJ2-3	TRBV7-2	.	CASSRDGGFRTDTQYF	TGTGCCAGCAGCCGGGACGGAGGGTTCCGCACAGATACGCAGTATTTT
TRBD1	TRBJ1-3	TRBV28	few	CASSRQGGSIYF	TGTGCCAGCAGCAGACAGGGGGGATCCATATATTTT
.	TRBJ2-2	TRBV7-2	.	CASSWGLSGSGELFF	TGTGCCAGCAGCTGGGGGTTAAGTGGCTCCGGGGAGCTGTTTTTT
TRBD2	TRBJ2-5	TRBV15	.	CATSRELAGGQVQETQYF	TGTGCCACCAGCAGAGAATTAGCGGGGGGACAAGTACAAGAGACCCAGTACTTC
TRBD1	TRBJ1-2	TRBV20-1	.	CSASIPGQGAKGYTF	TGCAGTGCTAGCATACCGGGACAGGGGGCGAAGGGCTACACCTTC
.	TRBJ1-3	TRBV7-2	.	CASSLDISGNTIYF	TGTGCCAGCAGCTTAGACATATCTGGAAACACCATATATTTT
TRBD2	TRBJ2-2	TRBV28	.	CASSLLGKGLAKAANTGELFF	TGTGCCAGCAGTTTATTGGGTAAGGGACTAGCAAAAGCTGCGAACACCGGGGAGCTGTTTTTT
.	TRBJ2-7	TRBV29-1	few	CRIEGPQRTTYEQYF	TGCAGGATAGAGGGGCCCCAAAGAACGACCTACGAGCAGTACTTC
TRBD1	TRBJ1-4	TRBV20-1	few	CSTPGQGEEKLFF	TGCAGTACACCGGGACAGGGAGAGGAAAAACTGTTTTTT
TRBD1	TRBJ1-6	TRBV19	few	CASTQDRVGSPLHF	TGTGCCAGTACCCAAGACAGGGTCGGGTCACCCCTCCACTTT